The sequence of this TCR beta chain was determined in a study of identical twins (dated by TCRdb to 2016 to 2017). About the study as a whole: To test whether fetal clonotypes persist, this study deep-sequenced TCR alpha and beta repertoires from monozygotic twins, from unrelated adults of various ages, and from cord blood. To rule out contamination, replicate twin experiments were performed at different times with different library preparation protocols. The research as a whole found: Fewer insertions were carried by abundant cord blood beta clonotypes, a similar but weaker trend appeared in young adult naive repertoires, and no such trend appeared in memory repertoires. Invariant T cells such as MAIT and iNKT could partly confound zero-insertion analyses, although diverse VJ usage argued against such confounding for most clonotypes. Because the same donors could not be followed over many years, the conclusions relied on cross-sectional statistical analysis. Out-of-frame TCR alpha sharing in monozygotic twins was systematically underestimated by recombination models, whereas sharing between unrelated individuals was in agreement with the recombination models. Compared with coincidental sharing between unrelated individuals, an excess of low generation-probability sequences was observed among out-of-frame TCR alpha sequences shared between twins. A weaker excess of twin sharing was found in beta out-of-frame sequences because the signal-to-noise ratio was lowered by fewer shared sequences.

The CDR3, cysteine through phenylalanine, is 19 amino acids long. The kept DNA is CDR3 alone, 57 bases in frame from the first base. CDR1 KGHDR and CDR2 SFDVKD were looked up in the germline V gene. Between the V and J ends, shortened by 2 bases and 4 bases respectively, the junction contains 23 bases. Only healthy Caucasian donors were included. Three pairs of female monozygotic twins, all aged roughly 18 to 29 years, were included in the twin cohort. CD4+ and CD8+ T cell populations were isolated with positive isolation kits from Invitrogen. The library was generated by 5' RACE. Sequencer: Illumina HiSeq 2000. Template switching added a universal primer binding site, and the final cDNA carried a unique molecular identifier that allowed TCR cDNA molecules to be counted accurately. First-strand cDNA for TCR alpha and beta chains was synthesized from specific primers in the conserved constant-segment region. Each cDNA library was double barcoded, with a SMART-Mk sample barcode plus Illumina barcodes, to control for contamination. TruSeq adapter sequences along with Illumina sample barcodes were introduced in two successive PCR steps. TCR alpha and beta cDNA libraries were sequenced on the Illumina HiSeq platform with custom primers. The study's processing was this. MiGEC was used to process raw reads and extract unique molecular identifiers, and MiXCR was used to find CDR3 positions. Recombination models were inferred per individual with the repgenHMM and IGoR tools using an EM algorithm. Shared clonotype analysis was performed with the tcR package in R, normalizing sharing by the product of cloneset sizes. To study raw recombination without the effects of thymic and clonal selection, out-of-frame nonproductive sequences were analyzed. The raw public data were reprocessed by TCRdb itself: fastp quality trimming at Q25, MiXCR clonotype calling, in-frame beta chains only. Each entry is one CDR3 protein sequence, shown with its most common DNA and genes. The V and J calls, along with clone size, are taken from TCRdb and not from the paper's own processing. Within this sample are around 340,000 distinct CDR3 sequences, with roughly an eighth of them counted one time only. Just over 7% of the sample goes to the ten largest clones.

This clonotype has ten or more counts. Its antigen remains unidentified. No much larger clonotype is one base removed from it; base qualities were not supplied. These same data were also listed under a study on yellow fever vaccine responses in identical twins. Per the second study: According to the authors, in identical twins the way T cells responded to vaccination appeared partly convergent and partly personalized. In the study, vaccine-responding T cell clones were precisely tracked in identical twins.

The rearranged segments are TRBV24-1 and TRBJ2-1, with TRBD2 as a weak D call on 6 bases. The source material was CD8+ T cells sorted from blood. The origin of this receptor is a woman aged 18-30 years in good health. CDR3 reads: CATSDYKPIREDGYNEQFF. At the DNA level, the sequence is TGTGCCACCAGTGATTATAAACCTATTAGGGAGGACGGATACAATGAGCAGTTCTTC.